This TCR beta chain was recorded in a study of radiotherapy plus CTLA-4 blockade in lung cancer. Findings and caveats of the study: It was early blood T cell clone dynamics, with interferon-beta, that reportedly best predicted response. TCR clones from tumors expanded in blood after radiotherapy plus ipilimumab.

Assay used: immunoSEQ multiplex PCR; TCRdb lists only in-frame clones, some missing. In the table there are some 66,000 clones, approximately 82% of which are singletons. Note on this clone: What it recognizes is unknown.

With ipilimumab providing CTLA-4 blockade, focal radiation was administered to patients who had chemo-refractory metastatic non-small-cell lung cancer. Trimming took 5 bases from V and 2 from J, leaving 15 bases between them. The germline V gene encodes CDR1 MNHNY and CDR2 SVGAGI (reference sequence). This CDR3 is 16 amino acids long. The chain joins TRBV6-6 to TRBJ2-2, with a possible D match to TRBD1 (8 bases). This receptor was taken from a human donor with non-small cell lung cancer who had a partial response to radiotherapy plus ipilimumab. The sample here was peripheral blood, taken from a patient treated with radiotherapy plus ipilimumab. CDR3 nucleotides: TGTGCCAGCAGTGGGGGGGGGACAGGCAACACCGGGGAGCTGTTTTTT. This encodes CASSGGGTGNTGELFF.